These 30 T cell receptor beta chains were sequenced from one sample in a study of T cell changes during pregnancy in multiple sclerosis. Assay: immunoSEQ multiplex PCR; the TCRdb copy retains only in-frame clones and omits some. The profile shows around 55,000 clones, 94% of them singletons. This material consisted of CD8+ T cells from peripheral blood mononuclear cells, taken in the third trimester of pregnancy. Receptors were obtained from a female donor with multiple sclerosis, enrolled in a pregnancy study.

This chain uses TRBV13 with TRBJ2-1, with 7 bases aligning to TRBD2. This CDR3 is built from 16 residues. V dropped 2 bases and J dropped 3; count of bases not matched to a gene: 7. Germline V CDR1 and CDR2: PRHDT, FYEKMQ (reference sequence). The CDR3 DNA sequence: TGTGCCAGCAGCTTACTGCCTAGCGGAGACTACAATGAGCAGTTCTTC. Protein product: CASSLLPSGDYNEQFF.

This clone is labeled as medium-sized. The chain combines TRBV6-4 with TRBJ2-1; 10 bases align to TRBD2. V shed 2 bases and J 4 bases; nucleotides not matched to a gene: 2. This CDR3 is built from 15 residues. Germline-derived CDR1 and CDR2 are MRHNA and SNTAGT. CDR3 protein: CASSDGTSEYNEQFF. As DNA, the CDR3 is TGTGCCAGCAGTGACGGGACTAGCGAGTACAATGAGCAGTTCTTC.

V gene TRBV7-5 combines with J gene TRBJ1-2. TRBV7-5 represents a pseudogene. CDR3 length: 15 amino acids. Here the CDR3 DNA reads TGTGTCAGAAGCCCTCCCCCGGGGGGCGCCTCTGGCTACACCTTC. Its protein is CVRSPPPGGASGYTF.

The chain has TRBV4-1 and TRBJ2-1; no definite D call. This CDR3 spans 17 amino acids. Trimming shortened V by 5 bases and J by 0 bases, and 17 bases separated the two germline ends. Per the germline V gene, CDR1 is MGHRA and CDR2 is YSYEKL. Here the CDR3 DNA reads TGCGCCAGCAGCGAAGGCACTCCTCAAAGCTCCTACAATGAGCAGTTCTTC. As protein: CASSEGTPQSSYNEQFF.

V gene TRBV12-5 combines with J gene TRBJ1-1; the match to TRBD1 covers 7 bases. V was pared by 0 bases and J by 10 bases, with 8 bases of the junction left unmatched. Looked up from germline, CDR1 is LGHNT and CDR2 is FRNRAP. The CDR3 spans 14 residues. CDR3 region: CASGLVIGGRGAFF. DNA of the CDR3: TGTGCTAGTGGTTTGGTAATAGGGGGCCGTGGAGCTTTCTTT.

In nucleotides, the CDR3 is TGTGCCAGCAGCCCTAAGGGCGGGAGGGCCGTTGAGCAGTTCTTC. Translating gives CASSPKGGRAVEQFF. This chain connects TRBV9 to TRBJ2-1, with 9 bases matching TRBD2. The V gene's germline CDR1 is SGDLS and CDR2 YYNGEE. Trimming at V came to 4 bases and at J to 9 bases, leaving 11 bases not matched to a gene. This CDR3 is 15 amino acids long.

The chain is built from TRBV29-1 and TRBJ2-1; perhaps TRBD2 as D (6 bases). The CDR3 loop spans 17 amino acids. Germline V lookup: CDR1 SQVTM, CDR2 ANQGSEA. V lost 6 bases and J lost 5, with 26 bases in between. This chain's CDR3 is CSVYTISDYQNNNEQFF. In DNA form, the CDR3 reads TGCAGCGTCTACACTATATCGGACTACCAAAATAACAATGAGCAGTTCTTC.

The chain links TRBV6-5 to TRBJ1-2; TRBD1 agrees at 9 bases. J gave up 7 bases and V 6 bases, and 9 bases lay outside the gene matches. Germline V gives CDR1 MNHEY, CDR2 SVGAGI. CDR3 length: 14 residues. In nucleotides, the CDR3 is TGTGCCAGCAGATCCGGGACAGGGCTGTCTGGCTACACCTTC. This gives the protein CASRSGTGLSGYTF.

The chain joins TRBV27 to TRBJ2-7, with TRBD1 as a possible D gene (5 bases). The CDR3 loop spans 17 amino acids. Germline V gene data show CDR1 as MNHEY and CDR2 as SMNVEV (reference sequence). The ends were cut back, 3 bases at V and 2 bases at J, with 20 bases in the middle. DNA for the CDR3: TGTGCCAGCAGTTTTACAGGATCCCTGACGGTGACCTACGAGCAGTACTTC. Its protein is CASSFTGSLTVTYEQYF.

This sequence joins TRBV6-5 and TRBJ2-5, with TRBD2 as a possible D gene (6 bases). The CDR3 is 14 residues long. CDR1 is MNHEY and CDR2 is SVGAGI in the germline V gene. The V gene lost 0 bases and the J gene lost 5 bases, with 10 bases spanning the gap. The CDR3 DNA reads TGTGCCAGCAGTTACTCGACGGGAGCGGAGACCCAGTACTTC. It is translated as CASSYSTGAETQYF.

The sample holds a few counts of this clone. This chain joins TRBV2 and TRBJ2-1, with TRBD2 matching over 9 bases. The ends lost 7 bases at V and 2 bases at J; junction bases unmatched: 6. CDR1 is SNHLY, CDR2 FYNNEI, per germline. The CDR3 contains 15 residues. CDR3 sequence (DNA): TGTGCCAGCAAAATAGCGGGAGCTCCCTACAATGAGCAGTTCTTC. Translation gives CASKIAGAPYNEQFF.

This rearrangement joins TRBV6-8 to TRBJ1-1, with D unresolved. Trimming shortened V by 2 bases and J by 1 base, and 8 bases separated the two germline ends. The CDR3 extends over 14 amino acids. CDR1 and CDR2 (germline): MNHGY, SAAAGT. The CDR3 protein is CASSYVAGNTEAFF. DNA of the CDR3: TGTGCCAGCAGTTACGTGGCAGGGAACACTGAAGCTTTCTTT.

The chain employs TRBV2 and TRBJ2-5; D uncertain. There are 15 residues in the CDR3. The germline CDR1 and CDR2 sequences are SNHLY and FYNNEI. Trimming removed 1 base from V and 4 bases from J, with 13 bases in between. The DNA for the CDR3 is TGTGCCAGCAGTGAAGATCCGGGTGCGGCAGAGACCCAGTACTTC. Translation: CASSEDPGAAETQYF.

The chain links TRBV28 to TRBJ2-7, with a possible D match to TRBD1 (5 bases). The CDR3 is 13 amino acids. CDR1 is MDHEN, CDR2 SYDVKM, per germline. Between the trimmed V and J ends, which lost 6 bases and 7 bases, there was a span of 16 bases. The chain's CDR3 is CASRFQGVEEQYF. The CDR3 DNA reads TGTGCCAGCAGGTTTCAAGGGGTAGAAGAGCAGTACTTC.

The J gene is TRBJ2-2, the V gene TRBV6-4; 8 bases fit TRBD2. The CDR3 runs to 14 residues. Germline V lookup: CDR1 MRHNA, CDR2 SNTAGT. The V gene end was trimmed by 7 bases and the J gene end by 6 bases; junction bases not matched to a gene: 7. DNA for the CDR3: TGTGCCAGCACCAGCATCGGGGGGGCCGGGGAGCTGTTTTTT. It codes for CASTSIGGAGELFF.

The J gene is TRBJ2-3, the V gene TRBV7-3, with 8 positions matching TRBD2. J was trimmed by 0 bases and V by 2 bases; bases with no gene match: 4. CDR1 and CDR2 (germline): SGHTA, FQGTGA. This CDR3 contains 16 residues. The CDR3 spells CASSLASGSSTDTQYF. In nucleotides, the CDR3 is TGTGCCAGCAGCTTAGCTAGCGGGTCTAGCACAGATACGCAGTATTTT.

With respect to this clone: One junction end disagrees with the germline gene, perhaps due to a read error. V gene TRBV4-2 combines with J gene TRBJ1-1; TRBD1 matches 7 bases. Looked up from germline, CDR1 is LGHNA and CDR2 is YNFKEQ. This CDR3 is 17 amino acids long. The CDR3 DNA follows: TGTGCCAGCAGCCAAGATACAGGGGCCGGGTGGAACGCTGAAGCTTTCTTT. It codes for CASSQDTGAGWNAEAFF.

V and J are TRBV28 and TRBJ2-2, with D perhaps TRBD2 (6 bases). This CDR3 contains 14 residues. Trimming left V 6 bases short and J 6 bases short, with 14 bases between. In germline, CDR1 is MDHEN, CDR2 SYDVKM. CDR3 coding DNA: TGTGCCAGCAGAACCGTCAGGGAGGCCGGGGAGCTGTTTTTT. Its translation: CASRTVREAGELFF.

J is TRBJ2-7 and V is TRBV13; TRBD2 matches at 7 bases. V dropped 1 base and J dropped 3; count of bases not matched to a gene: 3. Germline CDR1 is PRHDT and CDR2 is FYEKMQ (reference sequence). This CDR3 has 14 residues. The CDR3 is CASSLVGGHYEQYF. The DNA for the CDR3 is TGTGCCAGCAGCTTAGTGGGAGGGCACTACGAGCAGTACTTC.

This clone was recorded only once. The CDR3 loop is CASSYSVYEQYF. In nucleotides, the CDR3 is TGTGCCAGCAGTTACTCTGTATACGAGCAGTACTTC. The chain is built from TRBV6-6 and TRBJ2-7, with D unclear. The CDR3 is made up of 12 amino acids. Trimming took 0 bases from V and 4 from J, leaving 4 bases between them. CDR1 and CDR2 from the germline V gene are MNHNY and SVGAGI (reference sequence).

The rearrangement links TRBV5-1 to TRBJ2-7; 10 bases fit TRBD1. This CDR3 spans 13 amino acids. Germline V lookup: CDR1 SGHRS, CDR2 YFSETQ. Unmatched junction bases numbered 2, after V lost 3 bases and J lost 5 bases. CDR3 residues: CASSWTGGDEQYF. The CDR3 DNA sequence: TGCGCCAGCAGCTGGACAGGGGGGGACGAGCAGTACTTC.

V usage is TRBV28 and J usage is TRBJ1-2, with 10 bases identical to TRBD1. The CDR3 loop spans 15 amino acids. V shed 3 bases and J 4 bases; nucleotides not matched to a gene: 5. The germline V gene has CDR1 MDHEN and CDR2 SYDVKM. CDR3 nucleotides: TGTGCCAGCAGTTTTTGGTGGACAGGGGGCTATGGCTACACCTTC. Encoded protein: CASSFWWTGGYGYTF.

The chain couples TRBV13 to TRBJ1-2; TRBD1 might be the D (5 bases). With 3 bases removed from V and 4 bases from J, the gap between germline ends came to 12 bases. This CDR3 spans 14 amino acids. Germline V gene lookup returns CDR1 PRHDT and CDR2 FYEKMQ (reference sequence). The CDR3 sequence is CASSFGTGSYGYTF. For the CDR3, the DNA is TGTGCCAGCAGCTTCGGGACTGGGAGCTATGGCTACACCTTC.

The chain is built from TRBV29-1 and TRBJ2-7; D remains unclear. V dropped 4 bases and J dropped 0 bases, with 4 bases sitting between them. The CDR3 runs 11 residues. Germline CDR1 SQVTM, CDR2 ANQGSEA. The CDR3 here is CSVGSSYEQYF. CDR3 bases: TGCAGCGTTGGCAGCTCCTACGAGCAGTACTTC.

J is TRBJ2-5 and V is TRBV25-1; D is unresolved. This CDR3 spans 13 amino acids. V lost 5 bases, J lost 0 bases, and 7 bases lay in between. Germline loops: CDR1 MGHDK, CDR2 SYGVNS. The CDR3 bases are TGTGCCAGCAGTAGCTCGTACCAAGAGACCCAGTACTTC. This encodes CASSSSYQETQYF.

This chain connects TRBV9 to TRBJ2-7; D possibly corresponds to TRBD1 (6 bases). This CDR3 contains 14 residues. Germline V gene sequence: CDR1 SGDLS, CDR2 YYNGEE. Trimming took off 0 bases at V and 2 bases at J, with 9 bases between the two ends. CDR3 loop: CASSVAGVTYEQYF. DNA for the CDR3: TGTGCCAGCAGCGTAGCAGGGGTCACCTACGAGCAGTACTTC.

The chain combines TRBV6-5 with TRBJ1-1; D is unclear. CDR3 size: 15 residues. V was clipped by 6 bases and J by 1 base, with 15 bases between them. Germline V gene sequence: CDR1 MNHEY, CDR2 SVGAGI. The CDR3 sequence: CASRGERRQNTEAFF. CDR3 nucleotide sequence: TGTGCCAGCAGGGGAGAGAGACGGCAGAACACTGAAGCTTTCTTT.

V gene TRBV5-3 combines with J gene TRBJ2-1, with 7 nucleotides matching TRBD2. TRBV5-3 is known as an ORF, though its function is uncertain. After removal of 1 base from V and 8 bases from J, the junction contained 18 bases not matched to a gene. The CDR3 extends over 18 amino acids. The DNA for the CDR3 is TGTGCCAGAAGCTTGCCCCGGACTAGTCCCAGGTCCAGCGATGAGCAGTTCTTC. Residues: CARSLPRTSPRSSDEQFF.

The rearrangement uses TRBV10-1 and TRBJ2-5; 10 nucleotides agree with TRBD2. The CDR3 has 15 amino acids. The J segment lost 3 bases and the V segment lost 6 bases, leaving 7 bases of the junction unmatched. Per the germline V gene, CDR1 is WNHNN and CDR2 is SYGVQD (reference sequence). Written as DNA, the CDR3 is TGCGCCAGCAGGGCCCCGGGACTAGCGAAAGAGACCCAGTACTTC. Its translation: CASRAPGLAKETQYF.

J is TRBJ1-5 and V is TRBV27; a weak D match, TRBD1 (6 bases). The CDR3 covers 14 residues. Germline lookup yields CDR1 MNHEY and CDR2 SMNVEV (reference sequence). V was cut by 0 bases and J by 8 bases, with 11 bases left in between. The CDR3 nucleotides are TGTGCCAGCAGTTTATCCAGGGGTCTTGAGCCCCAGCATTTT. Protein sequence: CASSLSRGLEPQHF.